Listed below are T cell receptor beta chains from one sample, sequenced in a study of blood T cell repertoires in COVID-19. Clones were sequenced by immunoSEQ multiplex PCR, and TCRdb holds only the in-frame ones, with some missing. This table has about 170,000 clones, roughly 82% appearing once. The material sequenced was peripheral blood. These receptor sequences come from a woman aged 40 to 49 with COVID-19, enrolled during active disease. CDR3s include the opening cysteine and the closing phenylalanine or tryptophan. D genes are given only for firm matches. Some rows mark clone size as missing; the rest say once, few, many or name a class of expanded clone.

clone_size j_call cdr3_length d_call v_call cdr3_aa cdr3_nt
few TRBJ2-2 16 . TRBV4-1 CASSRTRVVNTGELFF TGCGCCAGCAGCAGAACGAGGGTTGTGAACACCGGGGAGCTGTTTTTT
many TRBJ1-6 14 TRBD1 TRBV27 CASSPRQGNSPLHF TGTGCCAGCAGTCCGAGACAGGGGAATTCACCCCTCCACTTT
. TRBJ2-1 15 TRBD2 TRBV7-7 CASSSGTSGVNEQFF TGTGCTAGCAGCTCCGGGACTAGCGGGGTAAATGAGCAGTTCTTC
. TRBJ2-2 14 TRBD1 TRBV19 CASSVQQGTGELFF TGTGCCAGTAGTGTGCAACAGGGGACCGGGGAGCTGTTTTTT
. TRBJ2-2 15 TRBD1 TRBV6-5 CASSYSIGGSGELFF TGTGCCAGCAGTTACTCGATAGGGGGCTCCGGGGAGCTGTTTTTT
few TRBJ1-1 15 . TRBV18 CASSPWTELNTEAFF TGTGCCAGCTCACCATGGACAGAATTGAACACTGAAGCTTTCTTT
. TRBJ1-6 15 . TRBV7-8 CASSWVDSANSPLHF TGTGCCAGCAGCTGGGTTGACAGCGCGAATTCACCCCTCCACTTT
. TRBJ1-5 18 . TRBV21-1 CASSKNDRDQYSNQPQHF TGTGCCAGCAGCAAGAACGACAGGGACCAGTATAGCAATCAGCCCCAGCATTTT
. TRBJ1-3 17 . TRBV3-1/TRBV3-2 CASSQVFGGRSGNTIYF TGTGCCAGCAGCCAAGTTTTCGGTGGGCGCTCTGGAAACACCATATATTTT
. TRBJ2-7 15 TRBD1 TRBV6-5 CASSYSQGVLHEQYF TGTGCCAGCAGTTATTCACAGGGGGTCCTCCACGAGCAGTACTTC
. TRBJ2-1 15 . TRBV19 CASSIVSGGPGEQFF TGTGCCAGTAGTATCGTGTCTGGGGGCCCGGGTGAGCAGTTCTTC
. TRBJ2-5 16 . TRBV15 CATSRSGTSEGETQYF TGTGCCACCAGCAGAAGTGGGACATCTGAGGGGGAGACCCAGTACTTC
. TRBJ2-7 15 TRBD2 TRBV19 CASSPSRESTYEQYF TGTGCCAGTAGCCCCTCGCGGGAGAGCACCTACGAGCAGTACTTC
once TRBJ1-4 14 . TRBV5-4 CASSLGGRAEKLFF TGTGCCAGCAGCTTGGGAGGGAGGGCCGAAAAACTGTTTTTT
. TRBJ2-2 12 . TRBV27 CASTTNTGELFF TGTGCCAGCACAACGAACACCGGGGAGCTGTTTTTT
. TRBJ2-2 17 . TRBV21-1 CASSKGGKGANTGELFF TGTGCCAGCAGCAAAGGTGGAAAGGGGGCTAACACCGGGGAGCTGTTTTTT
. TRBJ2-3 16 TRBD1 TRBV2 CASSTDRGLPGDTQYF TGTGCCAGCAGTACGGACAGGGGGCTTCCCGGAGATACGCAGTATTTT
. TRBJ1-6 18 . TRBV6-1 CASSEAIPGSSYNSPLHF TGTGCCAGCAGTGAAGCTATCCCAGGGTCCTCCTATAATTCACCCCTCCACTTT
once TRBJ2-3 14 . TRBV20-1 CSASISWEADTQYF TGCAGTGCTAGTATCTCCTGGGAGGCAGATACGCAGTATTTT
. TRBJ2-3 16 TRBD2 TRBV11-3 CASSTRVAGGLDTQYF TGTGCCAGCAGCACCCGGGTAGCGGGGGGGCTAGATACGCAGTACTTT
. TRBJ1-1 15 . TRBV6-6 CASRSKAGTNTEAFF TGTGCCAGCAGAAGTAAGGCAGGCACGAACACTGAAGCTTTCTTT
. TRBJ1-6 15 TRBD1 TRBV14 CASSLRGQGASPLHF TGTGCCAGCAGCCTACGAGGACAGGGCGCTTCACCCCTCCACTTT